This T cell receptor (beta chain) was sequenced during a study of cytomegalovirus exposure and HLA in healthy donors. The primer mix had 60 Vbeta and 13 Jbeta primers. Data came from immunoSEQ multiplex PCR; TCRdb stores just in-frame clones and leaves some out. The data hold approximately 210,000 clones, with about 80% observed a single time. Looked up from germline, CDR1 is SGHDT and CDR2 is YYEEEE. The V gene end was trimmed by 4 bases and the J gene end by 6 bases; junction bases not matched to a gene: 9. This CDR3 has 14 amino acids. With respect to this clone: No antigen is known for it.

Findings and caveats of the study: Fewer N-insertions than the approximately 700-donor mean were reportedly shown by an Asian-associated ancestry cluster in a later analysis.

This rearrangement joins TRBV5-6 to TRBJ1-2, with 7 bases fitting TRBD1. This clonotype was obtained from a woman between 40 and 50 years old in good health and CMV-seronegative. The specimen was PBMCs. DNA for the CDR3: TGTGCCAGCAGCGCTCCGGGACAGATTCATGGCTACACCTTC. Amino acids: CASSAPGQIHGYTF.